This TCR beta chain came from a study of blood T cell repertoires in COVID-19. Study details: The United States, Italy and Spain were the sources of the acute and convalescent COVID-19 samples. Nucleic acid was either cDNA or gDNA, and it came from T cells, B-cell-depleted T cells, or PBMCs.

Repertoires were generated with immunoSEQ multiplex PCR, while TCRdb's copy carries only in-frame clones and drops some. The sample comprises around 450,000 clones, roughly 85% of which are singletons, and roughly 1.8% rests with the top ten. Participants were aged roughly 18 to 90 years, lived in about two dozen US areas, and enrolled virtually. Participant-given clinical history determined each cohort assignment. From germline, CDR1 is GTSNPN and CDR2 SVGIG (reference sequence). The CDR3 runs 13 residues. Deletions cut 2 bases from V and 11 bases from J, with 19 bases between. The chain joins TRBV30 to TRBJ2-7, with D maybe TRBD2 (6 bases). Sample: PBMCs or T cells enriched from blood (not recorded which). This clonotype was obtained from a woman aged 18-29 years with acute COVID-19. The CDR3 reads CAWSFFGTETEYF. CDR3 in DNA: TGTGCCTGGAGTTTCTTCGGGACTGAGACGGAGTACTTC.